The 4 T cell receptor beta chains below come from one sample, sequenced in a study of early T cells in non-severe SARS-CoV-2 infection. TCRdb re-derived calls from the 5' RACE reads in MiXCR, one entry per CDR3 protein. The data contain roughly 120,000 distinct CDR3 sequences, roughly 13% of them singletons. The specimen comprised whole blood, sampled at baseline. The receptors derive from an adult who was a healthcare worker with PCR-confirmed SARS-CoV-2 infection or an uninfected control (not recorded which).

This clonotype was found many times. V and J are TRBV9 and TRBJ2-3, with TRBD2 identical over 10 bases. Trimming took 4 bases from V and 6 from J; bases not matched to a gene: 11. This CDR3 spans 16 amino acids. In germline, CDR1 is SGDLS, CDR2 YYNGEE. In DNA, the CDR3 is TGTGCCAGCAGCTTAAAGCGGGGGGGCCTGTGGGATACGCAGTATTTT. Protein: CASSLKRGGLWDTQYF. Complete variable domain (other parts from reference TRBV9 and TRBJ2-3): DSGVTQTPKHLITATGQRVTLRCSPRSGDLSVYWYQQSLDQGLQFLIQYYNGEERAKGNILERFSAQQFPDLHSELNLSSLELGDSALYFCASSLKRGGLWDTQYFGPGTRLTVL.

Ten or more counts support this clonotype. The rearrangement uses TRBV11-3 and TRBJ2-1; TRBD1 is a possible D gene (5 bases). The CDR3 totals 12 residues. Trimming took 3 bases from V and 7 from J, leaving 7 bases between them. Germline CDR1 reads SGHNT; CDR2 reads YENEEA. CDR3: CASSFKGNEQFF. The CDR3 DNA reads TGTGCCAGCAGCTTTAAGGGGAATGAGCAGTTCTTC.

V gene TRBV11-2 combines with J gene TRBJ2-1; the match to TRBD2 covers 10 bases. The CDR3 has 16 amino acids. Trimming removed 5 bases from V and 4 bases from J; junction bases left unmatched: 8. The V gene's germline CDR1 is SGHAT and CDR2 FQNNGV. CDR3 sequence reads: CASSRILSGRYNEQFF. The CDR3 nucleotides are TGTGCCAGCAGCCGAATTCTTAGCGGGAGGTACAATGAGCAGTTCTTC.

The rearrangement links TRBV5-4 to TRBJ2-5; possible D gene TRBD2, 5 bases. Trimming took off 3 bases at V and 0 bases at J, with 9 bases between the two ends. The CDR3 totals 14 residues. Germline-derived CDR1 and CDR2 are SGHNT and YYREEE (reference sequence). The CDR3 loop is CASSSPGNQETQYF. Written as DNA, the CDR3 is TGTGCCAGCAGCTCGCCGGGAAACCAAGAGACCCAGTACTTC.